This T cell receptor beta chain was captured in a study of T cells in localized non-small cell lung cancer. Study-wide findings and caveats: In adjacent lung appeared a median 57 of the top 100 tumor clones. Uninvolved nearby lung showed the greatest T cell clonality, exceeding that found in tumor.

The CDR3 runs 15 residues. CDR1 GTSNPN and CDR2 SVGIG come from the germline V gene (reference sequence). After removal of 1 base from V and 2 bases from J, the junction contained 8 bases not matched to a gene. The repertoire was sequenced with immunoSEQ multiplex PCR; TCRdb's copy has only in-frame clones and lacks some. The sample consists of 30,000 or so clones, roughly 86% of them appearing once. Concerning this clone itself: Its antigen is not identified.

This chain connects TRBV30 to TRBJ2-7, with TRBD1 matching over 7 bases. The sequencing here drew on peripheral blood mononuclear cells, taken before any cancer treatment. The receptor comes from a woman aged 40 to 75 with stage III lung adenocarcinoma. CDR3 DNA: TGTGCCTGGAGTGACGGGACAGTCTCCGCCTACGAGCAGTACTTC. Translated: CAWSDGTVSAYEQYF.